This TCR beta chain was identified in a study of blood T cell repertoires in COVID-19. The count of this clone is one. Trimming left V 1 base short and J 2 bases short, with 8 bases between. Germline V gene lookup returns CDR1 SGHRS and CDR2 YFSETQ. This CDR3 has 14 amino acids. The data were produced by immunoSEQ multiplex PCR, yet TCRdb's version contains in-frame clones alone and is incomplete. The sample shows 280,000 or so clones, about nine tenths of them seen only once. The chain combines TRBV5-1 with TRBJ2-3; maybe TRBD2 (6 bases). The receptor was isolated from a woman in her fifties or sixties who had been exposed to COVID-19. Sequenced sample: PBMCs or T cells enriched from blood (not recorded which). The CDR3, as DNA: TGCGCCAGCAGCTTGACTAGCACCACAGATACGCAGTATTTT. Its protein is CASSLTSTTDTQYF.